This paragraph covers one T cell receptor beta chain sequence. There is no known antigen for this receptor. It has no much larger one-base neighbor in the sample; base qualities were not kept. This entry is derived from a study of CD4+ T cells in melanoma (dated by TCRdb to the early 2020s). Notes on the research overall: The study examined neoantigen-specific CD4+ T cells in human melanoma.

From a lookup of the germline V gene, CDR1 and CDR2 are MDHEN and SYDVKM. Its CDR3 holds 14 amino acids, cysteine through phenylalanine. This entry keeps only the CDR3 DNA: 42 bases, framed from base 1. The trim is 3 bases for V and 4 bases for J, with a gap of 7 bases between the germline ends. Paper-wide results and their limitations: The report described a correlation between neoantigen-specific CD4+ T cells and the function of CD8+ T cells, macrophages and B cells. Neoantigen-specific CD4+ T cells in melanoma were reported to show diverse differentiation states.

Patients with melanoma were used as donors. The receptor library was made with the immunoSEQ multiplex PCR assay. TCRdb re-hosts the immuneACCESS table, in-frame sequences only. Its copies lack some clones; in the studies checked, an unresolved V gene accounts for under half of them, and the cause for the rest is not known. A total of about 140,000 clones appear in this sample, over 90% of them only once. The ten largest clonotypes hold less than 2% of the sample. The V and J genes are TRBV28 and TRBJ2-6, with a weak D call of TRBD2 (5 bases match). The source of this sequence is a human donor with melanoma. The DNA is as follows: TGTGCCAGCAGTTTGAGGGCCGGGGCCAACGTCCTGACTTTC. This sequence encodes CASSLRAGANVLTF.